The clone carrying this T cell receptor beta chain was recorded only once. The antigen is unknown. The CDR3 is 14 amino acids. Germline CDR1 is SQVTM and CDR2 is ANQGSEA. J gave up 2 bases and V 4 bases, and 5 bases lay outside the gene matches. The data stem from a study of shared clonotypes between healthy human individuals. Using immunoSEQ multiplex PCR, the repertoire was profiled, and TCRdb retains in-frame clones only, with some absent. The sample lists roughly 1,600,000 clones, approximately 98.5% seen once, with 0.36% in the top ten. Overall study results and limits: When naive CD4 clonotypes were compared across a few donors, 5% to 5.5% were shared. Compared with clonotypes that all four donors shared, non-shared clonotypes had lower generation probabilities.

The genes are TRBV29-1 and TRBJ2-3, with TRBD2 matching 8 bases. The clonotype comes from a man aged 25 to 40 in good health. Source material: naive CD4+ T cells sorted from blood. The subset is: CD45RA+ positively selected. The CDR3 DNA is TGCAGCGTTGCCACGGGAGGGATCACAGATACGCAGTATTTT. This sequence encodes CSVATGGITDTQYF.